The 26 T cell receptor beta chains below were found in one sample sequenced in a study of shared clonotypes between healthy human individuals. CD45RO-negative CD8 cells positively selected for CCR7 made up the naive population, which excluded terminally differentiated effector memory CD45RA+ cells. This table comes from immunoSEQ multiplex PCR, and its TCRdb copy is limited to in-frame clones, with some not included. The sample has 2 million or so clones; just under 95% are singletons. Sequences were obtained from naive CD8+ T cells sorted from blood. Receptors were obtained from a young man in good health.

This CDR3 is CASSLDLWEETGELFF. The CDR3 nucleotides are TGTGCCAGCAGCTTAGATCTCTGGGAAGAGACCGGGGAGCTGTTTTTT. The gene calls are TRBV11-2 and TRBJ2-2, with D unresolved. The V end was cut by 0 bases, the J end by 5 bases, with 13 bases between. The germline V gene encodes CDR1 SGHAT and CDR2 FQNNGV. CDR3 size: 16 residues.

The CDR3 sequence is CASSLEAGGGYGYTF. The CDR3 coding sequence is TGTGCCAGCAGCTTAGAAGCAGGGGGCGGCTATGGCTACACCTTC. The rearrangement links TRBV7-9 to TRBJ1-2; 8 nucleotides line up with TRBD1. In germline, CDR1 is SEHNR, CDR2 FQNEAQ (reference sequence). The J segment lost 4 bases and the V segment lost 1 base, leaving 5 bases of the junction unmatched. This CDR3 region has 15 residues.

The CDR3 region has the DNA TGTGCCAGTAGTCATTACCGGGACACGCGGGACACTGAAGCTTTCTTT. Protein: CASSHYRDTRDTEAFF. V and J are TRBV19 and TRBJ1-1, with D possibly being TRBD1 (6 bases). The CDR3 extends over 16 amino acids. The germline CDR1 and CDR2 sequences are LNHDA and SQIVND (reference sequence). Trimming stripped 5 bases from V and 3 bases from J, with 19 bases between.

The chain has TRBV14 and TRBJ1-1; 10 bases line up with TRBD1. This CDR3 spans 17 amino acids. After removal of 5 bases from V and 2 bases from J, the junction contained 11 bases not matched to a gene. CDR1 is SGHDN, CDR2 FVKESK, per germline. The CDR3, as DNA: TGTGCCAGCAGCAGACAGGGGGCGCCAGGCCTTAACACTGAAGCTTTCTTT. Translated, it gives CASSRQGAPGLNTEAFF.

In regard to this clone: The sample has other DNA sequences that encode this CDR3 too. The chain combines TRBV20-1 with TRBJ2-2, with no clear D. The V end lost 2 bases, the J end lost 6 bases, and 4 bases lay between the germline ends. The germline V gene encodes CDR1 DFQATT and CDR2 SNEGSKA (reference sequence). The CDR3 length is 11 residues. Here the CDR3 reads CSARSSGELFF. The CDR3 coding sequence is TGCAGTGCTAGAAGTTCCGGGGAGCTGTTTTTT.

J is TRBJ1-2 and V is TRBV7-9; the D gene is possibly TRBD1 (5 bases). Germline V gene data show CDR1 as SEHNR and CDR2 as FQNEAQ (reference sequence). Deletions cut 5 bases from V and 4 bases from J, with 14 bases between. The CDR3 extends over 14 amino acids. The CDR3 region has the DNA TGTGCCAGCAGCCCGGGGGAGGGTCCCTATGGCTACACCTTC. The encoded protein is CASSPGEGPYGYTF.

V usage is TRBV9 and J usage is TRBJ2-7; 12 bases fit TRBD2. The germline V gene has CDR1 SGDLS and CDR2 YYNGEE. Trimming took 4 bases from V and 3 from J; bases not matched to a gene: 8. CDR3 length: 16 residues. The CDR3 DNA reads as TGTGCCAGCAGCCCGCCGACTAGCGGGGGAAACTACGAGCAGTACTTC. The encoded protein is CASSPPTSGGNYEQYF.

The DNA for the CDR3 is TGTGCTAGTGGTTTGCCCTGGACAGAGGGGTGGAACACTGAAGCTTTCTTT. Protein sequence: CASGLPWTEGWNTEAFF. V is TRBV12-5 and J is TRBJ1-1; possible D gene TRBD1, 6 bases. Trimming left V 2 bases short and J 1 base short, with 17 bases between. Germline CDR1 reads LGHNT; CDR2 reads FRNRAP. This CDR3 contains 17 residues.

This clone came up once. This rearrangement joins TRBV6-5 to TRBJ2-7, with D perhaps TRBD2 (5 bases). Germline CDR1 is MNHEY and CDR2 is SVGAGI. The CDR3 is made up of 15 amino acids. V dropped 2 bases and J dropped 0 bases, with 11 bases sitting between them. The CDR3 DNA reads as TGTGCCAGCAGTTACGCGGGTCCCAGCTCCTACGAGCAGTACTTC. Translation: CASSYAGPSSYEQYF.

V and J are TRBV11-2 and TRBJ1-6; weak D call: TRBD1 (6 bases). Germline V CDR1 and CDR2: SGHAT, FQNNGV. CDR3 length equals 14 residues. V lost 2 bases, J lost 4 bases, and 6 bases lay in between. The CDR3 loop reads CASSLQGYNSPLHF. The CDR3 DNA reads TGTGCCAGCAGCTTACAGGGGTATAATTCACCCCTCCACTTT.

J is TRBJ1-1 and V is TRBV9, with D perhaps matching TRBD1 (5 bases). The germline CDR1 and CDR2 sequences are SGDLS and YYNGEE. The CDR3 has 14 amino acids. Trimming removed 0 bases from V and 4 bases from J, with 10 bases in between. CDR3 region: CASSVGGAITEAFF. DNA for the CDR3: TGTGCCAGCAGCGTAGGGGGCGCGATCACTGAAGCTTTCTTT.

This clone was detected once. This chain uses TRBV6-5 with TRBJ1-1; D is unclear. The CDR3 has 14 residues. The germline V gene encodes CDR1 MNHEY and CDR2 SVGAGI. Trimming cost V 2 bases and J 5 bases, with 12 bases left between them. This CDR3 is CASSYELGRTEAFF. DNA of the CDR3: TGTGCCAGCAGTTACGAGTTAGGACGGACTGAAGCTTTCTTT.

The chain joins TRBV7-2 to TRBJ2-1; 8 bases line up with TRBD2. Losses at the gene ends were 3 bases for V and 6 bases for J; bases not matched to a gene: 4. The CDR3 runs to 14 residues. Germline CDR1 reads SGHTA; CDR2 reads FQGNSA. The CDR3 DNA follows: TGTGCCAGCAGCTTCCACCTAGCGGGCAATGAGCAGTTCTTC. This encodes CASSFHLAGNEQFF.

V and J are TRBV4-1 and TRBJ2-7; 11 bases match TRBD2. With 6 bases clipped from V and 2 bases from J, the junction kept 3 bases outside the gene matches. Germline CDR1 and CDR2: MGHRA and YSYEKL. The CDR3 runs 14 residues. The CDR3 DNA reads as TGCGCCAGCAGACGACTAGCGGGGACCTACGAGCAGTACTTC. As protein: CASRRLAGTYEQYF.

As for this clone: Additional DNA sequences in this sample encode the identical CDR3. V usage is TRBV5-1 and J usage is TRBJ1-2; 7 positions match TRBD1. The CDR3 has 12 residues. Losses at the gene ends were 0 bases for V and 8 bases for J; bases not matched to a gene: 1. Germline loops: CDR1 SGHRS, CDR2 YFSETQ. CDR3 sequence (DNA): TGCGCCAGCAGCTTGGCAGGGGGAGGCTACACCTTC. It translates to CASSLAGGGYTF.

This clone was detected once. This sequence joins TRBV4-3 and TRBJ2-1, with a possible D match to TRBD2 (5 bases). V shed 0 bases and J shed 7 bases, with 16 bases lying between them. Germline V gene data show CDR1 as LGHNA and CDR2 as YSLEER. The CDR3 contains 16 residues. The CDR3 protein is CASSQDPPGVVNEQFF. Written as DNA, the CDR3 is TGCGCCAGCAGCCAAGATCCCCCCGGGGTAGTTAATGAGCAGTTCTTC.

V and J are TRBV7-9 and TRBJ2-3, with D unclear. V lost 3 bases and J lost 2, with 12 bases in between. The germline CDR1 and CDR2 sequences are SEHNR and FQNEAQ (reference sequence). The CDR3 has 15 amino acids. The CDR3 region has the DNA TGTGCCAGCAGCTTGGACCCTTGGTTCACAGATACGCAGTATTTT. Protein sequence: CASSLDPWFTDTQYF.

Only one count was recorded for this clone. The chain carries TRBV2 and TRBJ2-4; 8 bases are a match to TRBD1. The CDR3 has 14 residues. V was clipped by 7 bases and J by 5 bases; unmatched bases: 7. CDR1 is SNHLY, CDR2 FYNNEI, per germline. In DNA form, the CDR3 reads TGTGCCAGCAACAGGGGGGTTGGCGAAAACATTCAGTACTTC. This codes for CASNRGVGENIQYF.

This rearrangement joins TRBV4-1 to TRBJ2-1; D unclear. The germline V and J ends were trimmed by 5 bases and 0 bases, with 14 bases remaining between them. CDR1 is MGHRA and CDR2 is YSYEKL in the germline V gene. The CDR3 is 16 amino acids. CDR3 DNA sequence: TGCGCCAGCAGCGCCCCCTACATGAGCTCCTACAATGAGCAGTTCTTC. This encodes CASSAPYMSSYNEQFF.

V usage is TRBV28 and J usage is TRBJ2-3, with 9 bases identical to TRBD2. Germline trimming cut 5 bases from V and 0 bases from J; bases unmatched to any gene: 9. This CDR3 comprises 17 residues. CDR1 and CDR2 (germline): MDHEN, SYDVKM. The CDR3 DNA is TGTGCCAGCAGTCCCATTGCTAGCGGGGCTAGCACAGATACGCAGTATTTT. It codes for CASSPIASGASTDTQYF.

The chain has TRBV30 and TRBJ2-7, with 7 nucleotides matching TRBD2. Germline trimming cut 1 base from V and 2 bases from J; bases unmatched to any gene: 5. Germline assignment: CDR1 GTSNPN and CDR2 SVGIG (reference sequence). This CDR3 comprises 14 residues. This CDR3 reads CAWSARGRTYEQYF. The CDR3 DNA sequence: TGTGCCTGGAGTGCGCGGGGGAGAACCTACGAGCAGTACTTC.

The J gene is TRBJ2-2, the V gene TRBV9, with unresolved D. The germline CDR1 and CDR2 sequences are SGDLS and YYNGEE. V was trimmed by 2 bases and J by 3 bases, leaving 17 bases between them. This CDR3 is built from 17 residues. For the CDR3, the DNA is TGTGCCAGCAGCGTGGCCCCGAGGCTAGGCGACACCGGGGAGCTGTTTTTT. Protein sequence: CASSVAPRLGDTGELFF.

The V and J genes are TRBV7-6 and TRBJ2-7, with 11 positions matching TRBD2. Germline-derived CDR1 and CDR2 are SGHVS and FNYEAQ. This CDR3 has 16 residues. The trim removed 6 bases at V and 2 bases at J, leaving 9 bases unmatched. The CDR3 sequence is CASSVGLAGQTYEQYF. In DNA, the CDR3 is TGTGCCAGCAGTGTCGGACTAGCGGGTCAGACCTACGAGCAGTACTTC.

The chain is built from TRBV6-5 and TRBJ2-1; D is unresolved. The length of the CDR3 is 13 residues. The germline gives CDR1 MNHEY, CDR2 SVGAGI. Trimming stripped 9 bases from V and 10 bases from J, with 19 bases between. Written as DNA, the CDR3 is TGTGCCAGTCATACTCCTCAGGCAGGCGAGCAGTTCTTC. Translation: CASHTPQAGEQFF.

In nucleotides, the CDR3 is TGCGCCAGCAGCTCAGCGGTCGAGCAGTACTTC. This encodes CASSSAVEQYF. This sequence joins TRBV4-1 and TRBJ2-7; D perhaps matches TRBD2 (5 bases). The CDR3 loop spans 11 amino acids. Germline V gene sequence: CDR1 MGHRA, CDR2 YSYEKL. The germline V and J ends were trimmed by 5 bases and 6 bases, with 8 bases remaining between them.

The chain links TRBV6-4 to TRBJ2-1; D is undetermined. Trimming stripped 0 bases from V and 2 bases from J, with 8 bases between. In germline, CDR1 is MRHNA, CDR2 SNTAGT. This CDR3 region has 15 residues. The CDR3 sequence is CASSDSGGTYNEQFF. The CDR3 bases are TGTGCCAGCAGTGACTCGGGCGGCACCTACAATGAGCAGTTCTTC.